Sequencing of this TCR beta chain was carried out in a study of vaccination and CD4 T cells after COVID-19. As for the study in general: Following dose two, a median about 65 days (range 14 to 241) passed before post-vaccine samples were taken.

Cultured CD4+ T cell DNA underwent sequencing with the Oncomine TCR Beta short-read assay. TCRdb redid the calling of the PCR reads with MiXCR, one entry per CDR3 protein. The sample includes thousands of distinct CDR3 sequences, approximately 48% of them seen just once. Indicated treatment: approximately nine-day PBMC culture with coronavirus spike peptide pools or control peptides (ViraFEST assay). Half the medium was replaced with fresh IL-2 medium on days 3 and 7. As concerns this clonotype: What it recognizes is unknown.

The receptor was isolated from a human donor who had recovered from COVID-19. The sample comprised CD4+ T cells from blood, cultured in vitro.

As DNA, the CDR3 is TGTGCCAGCAGCTCCAGATTGCCGAGAACAGATACGCAGTATTTT. Translating gives CASSSRLPRTDTQYF. V gene TRBV6-2 or TRBV6-3 combines with J gene TRBJ2-3; D is unresolved. Germline V gives CDR1 MNHEY, CDR2 SVGEGT. The CDR3 covers 15 residues. V dropped 6 bases and J dropped 3 bases, with 16 bases sitting between them.